This record looks at one T cell receptor (beta chain) sequence and its context. Its antigen remains unidentified. Sequenced by immunoSEQ multiplex PCR; TCRdb stores in-frame clones only, minus some. The data contain some 680,000 clones, around 78% of them seen just once; the ten biggest clones take up about 1.8%. The data stem from a study of shared clonotypes between healthy human individuals. Overall study results and limits: Compared with memory subsets, naive subsets generally had larger estimated richness. Represented genetic and exposure-history diversity was restricted by having few donors.

The CDR3 contains 14 residues. V lost 3 bases and J lost 0, with 6 bases in between. Germline values: CDR1 MRHNA, CDR2 SNTAGT. The chain couples TRBV6-4 to TRBJ2-1, with D hard to call. The specimen sequenced was memory CD4+ T cells sorted from blood. Described subset: CD45RA-negative fraction. This receptor was obtained from a woman under 40 in good health. CDR3: CASSDGYSYNEQFF. The CDR3 DNA follows: TGTGCCAGCAGTGATGGCTACTCCTACAATGAGCAGTTCTTC.